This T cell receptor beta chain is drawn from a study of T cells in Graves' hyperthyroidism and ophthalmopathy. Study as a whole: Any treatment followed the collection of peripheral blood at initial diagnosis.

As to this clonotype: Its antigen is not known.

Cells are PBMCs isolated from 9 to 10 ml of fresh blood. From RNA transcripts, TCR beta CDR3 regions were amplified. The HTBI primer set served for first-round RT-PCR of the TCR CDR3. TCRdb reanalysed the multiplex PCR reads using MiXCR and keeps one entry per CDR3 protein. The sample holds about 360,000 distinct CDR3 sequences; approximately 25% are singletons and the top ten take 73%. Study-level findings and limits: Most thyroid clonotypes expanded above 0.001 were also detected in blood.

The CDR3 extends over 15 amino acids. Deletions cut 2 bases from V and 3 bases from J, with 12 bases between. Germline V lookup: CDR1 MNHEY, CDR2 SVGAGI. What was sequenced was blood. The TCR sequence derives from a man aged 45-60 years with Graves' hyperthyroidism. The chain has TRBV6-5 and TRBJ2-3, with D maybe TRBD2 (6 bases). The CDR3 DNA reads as TGTGCCAGCAGTTACACCCTGGCGGGAACAGATACGCAGTATTTT. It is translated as CASSYTLAGTDTQYF.